This T cell receptor (beta chain) was captured by sequencing in a study of OX40 agonist ivuxolimab in advanced cancers. At the level of the study: Patients receiving dose escalation had hepatocellular carcinoma, melanoma, renal cell or head and neck cancer. Patients achieving partial responses numbered three: one hepatocellular carcinoma case and two cutaneous melanoma cases.

Peripheral blood came from all dose cohorts at three timepoints. As regards this clone: The antigen is unknown.

The protocol was immunoSEQ multiplex PCR, while the TCRdb copy is restricted to in-frame clones and leaves out a portion. The sample lists about 42,000 clones, 70% to 85% seen once, with 20% to 25% in the top ten. Study-level findings and limits: At 0.1 to 3.0 mg/kg, clonal expansion of CD4+ and CD8+ blood T cells had occurred by week 6.

The CDR3 is 16 amino acids. In germline, CDR1 is SGDLS, CDR2 YYNGEE. V lost 3 bases, J lost 4 bases, and 11 bases stayed unmatched. V gene TRBV9 combines with J gene TRBJ2-5; 8 bases line up with TRBD1. The sequence was collected from an adult with an advanced solid tumor such as melanoma, head and neck, liver or kidney cancer. The material was CD4+ or CD8+ T cells sorted from blood, obtained in a trial of the OX40 agonist ivuxolimab. The CDR3 DNA follows: TGTGCCAGCAGCGGGACCGCAGGGGGCGCAGGAGAGACCCAGTACTTC. It encodes CASSGTAGGAGETQYF.